A single sample gave rise to the 29 T cell receptor beta chains below, sequenced in a study of graft-versus-host responses after intestinal transplantation. Generated by immunoSEQ multiplex PCR, the TCRdb table keeps only in-frame clones and is missing some. This sample carries approximately 70,000 clones, about 80% of them seen once, and the ten largest clones take 0.39%. Antigens for these TCRs are unknown. The material sequenced was unstimulated CD4+ T cells sorted from spleen or lymph node cells, taken before transplant. Receptor source: a human donor who was the organ donor for an intestinal transplant.

V gene TRBV6-5 combines with J gene TRBJ1-2, with D perhaps TRBD1 (5 bases). Germline values: CDR1 MNHEY, CDR2 SVGAGI. The V gene lost 0 bases and the J gene lost 2 bases, with 7 bases spanning the gap. The length of the CDR3 is 14 residues. The CDR3 here is CASSYSGVNYGYTF. The CDR3 DNA follows: TGTGCCAGCAGTTACTCAGGGGTCAACTATGGCTACACCTTC.

The rearrangement links TRBV28 to TRBJ2-3, with TRBD2 matching 9 bases. Trimming at V came to 4 bases and at J to 5 bases, leaving 4 bases not matched to a gene. This CDR3 is built from 14 residues. CDR1 is MDHEN, CDR2 SYDVKM, per germline. The CDR3 DNA reads as TGTGCCAGCAGTTCCGGGACTAGCCGAGATACGCAGTATTTT. The encoded protein is CASSSGTSRDTQYF.

The chain recombines TRBV5-6 with TRBJ2-5, with 8 bases lining up with TRBD1. Germline values: CDR1 SGHDT, CDR2 YYEEEE. The CDR3 length is 16 residues. The junction had 9 bases not matched to a gene; V was cut back by 0 bases and J by 5 bases. CDR3 sequence (DNA): TGTGCCAGCAGCTTGGCCGGGGGTGCAGGGGGCGAGACCCAGTACTTC. This translates into CASSLAGGAGGETQYF.

The chain has TRBV2 and TRBJ2-1, with 8 nucleotides matching TRBD2. V trimming: 4 bases; J trimming: 4 bases; junction bases outside the gene matches: 9. CDR1 SNHLY and CDR2 FYNNEI come from the germline V gene. This CDR3 is 16 amino acids long. Here the CDR3 reads CASSGLGLDFYNEQFF. The CDR3 DNA sequence: TGTGCCAGCAGTGGATTGGGACTAGACTTTTACAATGAGCAGTTCTTC.

The V call is TRBV6-1, the J call TRBJ2-1; D is ambiguous. Germline V lookup: CDR1 MNHNS, CDR2 SASEGT. CDR3 length: 16 amino acids. V was shortened by 2 bases and J by 0 bases, with 11 bases between the two germline ends. CDR3 DNA: TGTGCCAGCAGTGAAACCCCGGGTCTCTCCTACAATGAGCAGTTCTTC. This gives the protein CASSETPGLSYNEQFF.

This chain uses TRBV2 with TRBJ2-5; D call uncertain. The CDR3 extends over 13 amino acids. V dropped 6 bases and J dropped 5 bases, with 13 bases sitting between them. Germline lookup yields CDR1 SNHLY and CDR2 FYNNEI. The CDR3 sequence: CASRLEVGETQYF. CDR3 DNA: TGTGCCAGCAGGCTCGAGGTTGGGGAGACCCAGTACTTC.

The chain joins TRBV2 to TRBJ1-5, with D perhaps TRBD1 (6 bases). The CDR3 is made up of 16 amino acids. The V end lost 4 bases, the J end lost 4 bases, and 17 bases lay between the germline ends. Germline CDR1 and CDR2: SNHLY and FYNNEI. CDR3 bases: TGTGCCAGCAGTGGGGGGCTCTCACACTCGAATCAGCCCCAGCATTTT. Amino acids: CASSGGLSHSNQPQHF.

V is TRBV28 and J is TRBJ1-6; D gene uncertain. The CDR3 spans 15 residues. The germline gives CDR1 MDHEN, CDR2 SYDVKM. V was cut by 8 bases and J by 5 bases, with 16 bases left in between. CDR3 nucleotide sequence: TGTGCCAGCTGGGCTGGGTCAGTTGATAATTCACCCCTCCACTTT. It codes for CASWAGSVDNSPLHF.

The chain links TRBV5-4 to TRBJ1-1, with 9 bases matching TRBD1. Germline V gene data show CDR1 as SGHNT and CDR2 as YYREEE (reference sequence). V trimming: 6 bases; J trimming: 0 bases; junction bases outside the gene matches: 9. The CDR3 spans 16 residues. The CDR3 region is CASTRDRVTMNTEAFF. CDR3 bases: TGTGCCAGCACCAGGGACAGGGTAACCATGAACACTGAAGCTTTCTTT.

The rearrangement links TRBV5-1 to TRBJ2-5, with TRBD1 identical over 8 bases. Trimming at V came to 4 bases and at J to 2 bases, leaving 10 bases not matched to a gene. The CDR3 has 16 residues. Germline V CDR1 and CDR2: SGHRS, YFSETQ. The CDR3 DNA sequence: TGCGCCAGCAGCCTGGGCCCTGGGACAGGTCAAGAGACCCAGTACTTC. This translates into CASSLGPGTGQETQYF.

The CDR3 is CASSQVLLAGAQETQYF. In nucleotides, the CDR3 is TGTGCCAGCAGCCAAGTTCTCCTAGCGGGGGCTCAAGAGACCCAGTACTTC. The chain links TRBV4-2 to TRBJ2-5, with 10 bases lining up with TRBD2. This CDR3 is built from 17 residues. V lost 1 base, J lost 2 bases, and 7 bases stayed unmatched. Germline values: CDR1 LGHNA, CDR2 YNFKEQ.

The chain joins TRBV6-1 to TRBJ2-3; 10 nucleotides match TRBD2. The CDR3 is 17 amino acids. V shed 1 base and J 4 bases; nucleotides not matched to a gene: 8. Per germline, CDR1 MNHNS and CDR2 SASEGT. The chain's CDR3 is CASSEVMGLATPDTQYF. The CDR3 nucleotides read TGTGCCAGCAGTGAAGTAATGGGACTAGCGACCCCAGATACGCAGTATTTT.

The chain couples TRBV5-1 to TRBJ2-7; weak D call: TRBD2 (7 bases). There are 15 residues in the CDR3. V was shortened by 4 bases and J by 2 bases, with 16 bases between the two germline ends. Per the germline V gene, CDR1 is SGHRS and CDR2 is YFSETQ. CDR3 in amino acids: CASSLAGGLAYEQYV. CDR3 nucleotides: TGCGCCAGCAGCCTTGCCGGGGGGCTCGCCTACGAGCAGTACGTC.

The genes are TRBV4-2 and TRBJ2-1, with 8 bases that match TRBD2. Per germline, CDR1 LGHNA and CDR2 YNFKEQ. This CDR3 is 16 amino acids long. V dropped 1 base and J dropped 6; count of bases not matched to a gene: 8. CDR3 residues: CASSQVRGGRFNEQFF. In DNA, the CDR3 is TGTGCCAGCAGCCAAGTCCGGGGGGGGAGATTCAATGAGCAGTTCTTC.

The chain carries TRBV28 and TRBJ1-2; no reliable D call. V gave up 10 bases and J gave up 3 bases, with 15 bases separating them. The CDR3 covers 13 residues. From germline, CDR1 is MDHEN and CDR2 SYDVKM. Here the CDR3 DNA reads TGTGCCACCCTAGCAGACTCCCACTATGGCTACACCTTC. Amino acid sequence: CATLADSHYGYTF.

The chain carries TRBV27 and TRBJ2-3, with 9 positions matching TRBD2. Per the germline V gene, CDR1 is MNHEY and CDR2 is SMNVEV (reference sequence). The length of the CDR3 is 15 residues. The V segment lost 8 bases and the J segment 8 bases; nucleotides outside the gene matches: 14. CDR3 amino acids: CASAGVAGALFTQYF. The CDR3 DNA follows: TGTGCCAGCGCCGGGGTAGCGGGGGCCCTCTTTACGCAGTATTTT.

The chain uses TRBV29-1 and TRBJ2-5; TRBD2 matches 9 bases. CDR3 length: 16 amino acids. The V gene end was trimmed by 3 bases and the J gene end by 2 bases; junction bases not matched to a gene: 10. Germline V gene lookup returns CDR1 SQVTM and CDR2 ANQGSEA. CDR3 loop: CSVEGIAGAPQETQYF. CDR3 nucleotides: TGCAGCGTTGAGGGAATAGCGGGGGCGCCGCAAGAGACCCAGTACTTC.

This chain joins TRBV18 and TRBJ2-4, with 7 bases identical to TRBD1. Germline-derived CDR1 and CDR2 are KGHSH and LQKENI. This CDR3 comprises 15 residues. The V gene end was trimmed by 6 bases and the J gene end by 0 bases; junction bases not matched to a gene: 5. The CDR3 spells CASSSQGVAKNIQYF. The CDR3 DNA follows: TGTGCCAGCTCGTCTCAGGGGGTAGCCAAAAACATTCAGTACTTC.

V usage is TRBV28 and J usage is TRBJ2-2, with D tentatively TRBD1 (6 bases). Trimming stripped 6 bases from V and 4 bases from J, with 15 bases between. The CDR3 has 15 amino acids. Germline loops: CDR1 MDHEN, CDR2 SYDVKM. Here the CDR3 reads CASRGHSESTGELFF. The CDR3 nucleotides read TGTGCCAGCAGGGGACATTCGGAGTCCACCGGGGAGCTGTTTTTT.

The rearrangement links TRBV9 to TRBJ2-1, with D unresolved. In germline, CDR1 is SGDLS, CDR2 YYNGEE. The CDR3 totals 14 residues. Deletions cut 0 bases from V and 2 bases from J, with 6 bases between. CDR3 DNA sequence: TGTGCCAGCAGCGTAGACTTAGCCTACAATGAGCAGTTCTTC. Translation gives CASSVDLAYNEQFF.

This rearrangement joins TRBV4-3 to TRBJ2-5; D might be TRBD2 (5 bases). Trimming cost V 4 bases and J 4 bases, with 13 bases left between them. The length of the CDR3 is 14 residues. Germline V gives CDR1 LGHNA, CDR2 YSLEER. Here the CDR3 DNA reads TGCGCCAGCAGCCCTCTACTAGTGCGAGAGACCCAGTACTTC. It specifies CASSPLLVRETQYF.

This clone was observed once. V is TRBV25-1 and J is TRBJ2-5, with D possibly TRBD1 on 6 matching bases. The CDR3 consists of 13 residues. Between the trimmed V and J ends, which lost 10 bases and 2 bases, there was a span of 14 bases. Germline V lookup: CDR1 MGHDK, CDR2 SYGVNS. This CDR3 reads CANDQQGQETQYF. CDR3 nucleotides: TGTGCCAACGACCAACAGGGTCAAGAGACCCAGTACTTC.

The rearrangement joins TRBV10-3 to TRBJ2-7, with 10 bases aligning to TRBD1. Germline lookup yields CDR1 ENHRY and CDR2 SYGVKD. Trimming at V came to 3 bases and at J to 2 bases, leaving 4 bases not matched to a gene. The CDR3 is made up of 15 amino acids. CDR3 sequence: CAISDEGQGAYEQYV. CDR3 nucleotides: TGTGCCATCAGTGACGAAGGACAGGGGGCCTACGAGCAGTACGTC.

The chain links TRBV27 to TRBJ2-7; TRBD2 matches at 8 bases. V trimming: 7 bases; J trimming: 0 bases; junction bases outside the gene matches: 5. Germline V gene lookup returns CDR1 MNHEY and CDR2 SMNVEV (reference sequence). The CDR3 extends over 14 amino acids. As DNA, the CDR3 is TGTGCCAGCAAGAGAGCGGGGGTCTCCTACGAGCAGTACGTC. This codes for CASKRAGVSYEQYV.

J is TRBJ2-6 and V is TRBV7-3; D perhaps matches TRBD1 (5 bases). V gave up 8 bases and J gave up 3 bases, with 8 bases separating them. This CDR3 is 13 amino acids long. In germline, CDR1 is SGHTA, CDR2 FQGTGA. The CDR3 DNA reads as TGTGCCAGCTCAGGGTTTGGGGCCAACGTCCTGACTTTC. This codes for CASSGFGANVLTF.

The chain has TRBV6-5 and TRBJ2-3; 8 nucleotides align to TRBD1. Germline assignment: CDR1 MNHEY and CDR2 SVGAGI. Trimming removed 0 bases from V and 1 base from J; junction bases left unmatched: 0. The CDR3 contains 15 residues. The CDR3 region is CASSYSDRGTDTQYF. CDR3 DNA sequence: TGTGCCAGCAGTTACTCGGACAGGGGCACAGATACGCAGTATTTT.

The V call is TRBV18, the J call TRBJ2-3; D uncertain. The CDR3 has 13 amino acids. V was shortened by 6 bases and J by 1 base, with 8 bases between the two germline ends. Germline assignment: CDR1 KGHSH and CDR2 LQKENI. CDR3 DNA: TGTGCCAGCTCTCCAGAGCGCACAGATACGCAGTATTTT. Amino acids: CASSPERTDTQYF.

This clone was seen only once. This chain joins TRBV7-2 and TRBJ1-2, with D tentatively TRBD1 (6 bases). The V end was cut by 5 bases, the J end by 4 bases, with 17 bases between. CDR1 is SGHTA and CDR2 is FQGNSA in the germline V gene. This CDR3 is 15 amino acids long. DNA for the CDR3: TGTGCCAGCAGCCAACAGGGAGAAGGGAGCTATGGCTACACCTTC. It encodes CASSQQGEGSYGYTF.

This clone was observed a single time. The V call is TRBV5-6, the J call TRBJ1-5; D remains unclear. Germline values: CDR1 SGHDT, CDR2 YYEEEE. V shed 2 bases and J shed 0 bases, with 9 bases lying between them. There are 15 residues in the CDR3. In nucleotides, the CDR3 is TGTGCCAGCAGCTTACGGGGATTTAGCAATCAGCCCCAGCATTTT. This gives the protein CASSLRGFSNQPQHF.